Presented here are 26 T cell receptor beta chains from one specimen sequenced in a study of cytomegalovirus exposure and HLA in healthy donors. PCR was performed using 60 Vbeta and 13 Jbeta primers. Repertoires were generated with immunoSEQ multiplex PCR, while TCRdb's copy carries only in-frame clones and drops some. The sample lists some 190,000 clones, approximately 80% occurring once. Sequencing input: PBMCs. The receptors were sampled from a woman in her thirties or forties in good health and CMV-seronegative.

V gene TRBV19 combines with J gene TRBJ1-1; no reliable D call. The CDR3 has 13 residues. Germline-derived CDR1 and CDR2 are LNHDA and SQIVND (reference sequence). V dropped 5 bases and J dropped 6 bases, with 13 bases sitting between them. The CDR3 DNA sequence: TGTGCCAGTAGTTTTCTGGGCAGCCCTGAAGCTTTCTTT. Translation gives CASSFLGSPEAFF.

This clone was counted between two and nine times. V is TRBV29-1 and J is TRBJ2-7; 10 bases are shared with TRBD1. V lost 7 bases, J lost 5 bases, and 5 bases stayed unmatched. Germline CDR1 is SQVTM and CDR2 is ANQGSEA. The CDR3 covers 12 residues. The CDR3 reads CSAAGTGDEQYF. CDR3 DNA sequence: TGCAGCGCTGCCGGGACAGGGGACGAGCAGTACTTC.

The CDR3 sequence is CASSRDTEAFF. In DNA form, the CDR3 reads TGTGCCAGCAGCCGGGACACTGAAGCTTTCTTT. The chain couples TRBV7-9 to TRBJ1-1, with D hard to call. The length of the CDR3 is 11 residues. V was shortened by 5 bases and J by 3 bases, with 4 bases between the two germline ends. The germline V gene has CDR1 SEHNR and CDR2 FQNEAQ (reference sequence).

This clone was counted once. This chain connects TRBV14 to TRBJ2-1, with TRBD2 as a possible D gene (5 bases). The CDR3 is 18 amino acids. V was clipped by 3 bases and J by 0 bases, with 18 bases between them. In germline, CDR1 is SGHDN, CDR2 FVKESK. Written as DNA, the CDR3 is TGTGCCAGCAGCCAGCCCAGAGGACTTCCCTACTCCTACAATGAGCAGTTCTTC. This codes for CASSQPRGLPYSYNEQFF.

This clone appeared a few times. Here the CDR3 DNA reads TGTGCCAGCTCACCGACGCAGGGGGCGGCTGAAGCTTTCTTT. It translates to CASSPTQGAAEAFF. The rearrangement links TRBV18 to TRBJ1-1; 8 bases fit TRBD1. The J segment lost 6 bases and the V segment lost 3 bases, leaving 6 bases of the junction unmatched. The CDR3 extends over 14 amino acids. Germline CDR1 KGHSH, CDR2 LQKENI. The full variable domain, completed using reference TRBV18 and TRBJ1-1, is NAGVMQNPRHLVRRRGQEARLRCSPMKGHSHVYWYRQLPEEGLKFMVYLQKENIIDESGMPKERFSAEFPKEGPSILRIQQVVRGDSAAYFCASSPTQGAAEAFFGQGTRLTVV.

J is TRBJ1-5 and V is TRBV19; D gene unclear. This CDR3 region has 13 residues. The V end lost 3 bases, the J end lost 4 bases, and 7 bases lay between the germline ends. Germline values: CDR1 LNHDA, CDR2 SQIVND (reference sequence). The CDR3 loop reads CASSMSGNQPQHF. The CDR3 bases are TGTGCCAGTAGTATGTCGGGTAATCAGCCCCAGCATTTT.

The V and J genes are TRBV7-9 and TRBJ2-5; 8 bases align to TRBD2. The CDR3 totals 14 residues. Germline CDR1 and CDR2: SEHNR and FQNEAQ (reference sequence). The trim removed 5 bases at V and 5 bases at J, leaving 7 bases unmatched. CDR3 region: CASSASGSSETQYF. CDR3 nucleotides: TGTGCCAGCAGCGCGAGCGGGAGTTCCGAGACCCAGTACTTC. The full variable domain, rest sourced from reference TRBV7-9 and TRBJ2-5, is DTGVSQNPRHKITKRGQNVTFRCDPISEHNRLYWYRQTLGQGPEFLTYFQNEAQLEKSRLLSDRFSAERPKGSFSTLEIQRTEQGDSAMYLCASSASGSSETQYFGPGTRLLVL.

The J gene is TRBJ2-3, the V gene TRBV5-1; TRBD2 agrees at 12 bases. The germline V gene has CDR1 SGHRS and CDR2 YFSETQ. V shed 4 bases and J 7 bases; nucleotides not matched to a gene: 7. This CDR3 comprises 15 residues. The CDR3 DNA is TGCGCCAGCAGCCTCGGGACTAGCGGGTTTCATACGCAGTATTTT. Translated, it gives CASSLGTSGFHTQYF.

V is TRBV7-2 and J is TRBJ2-1, with 9 bases lining up with TRBD2. Trimming removed 1 base from V and 7 bases from J; junction bases left unmatched: 11. This CDR3 spans 17 amino acids. The V gene's germline CDR1 is SGHTA and CDR2 FQGNSA. For the CDR3, the DNA is TGTGCCAGCAGCTTAGGGGCGGGAGGGTCATTGGGGAATGAGCAGTTCTTC. Translated: CASSLGAGGSLGNEQFF.

V is TRBV30 and J is TRBJ2-7, with TRBD1 matching 9 bases. The germline V gene encodes CDR1 GTSNPN and CDR2 SVGIG (reference sequence). This CDR3 has 14 residues. Trimming took 1 base from V and 3 from J; bases not matched to a gene: 4. The CDR3 DNA reads as TGTGCCTGGAGTGGGGACAGGGCGCACTACGAGCAGTACTTC. This sequence encodes CAWSGDRAHYEQYF.

This sequence joins TRBV15 and TRBJ1-2, with 9 nucleotides matching TRBD1. The J segment lost 4 bases and the V segment lost 1 base, leaving 4 bases of the junction unmatched. In germline, CDR1 is LNHNV, CDR2 YYDKDF (reference sequence). CDR3 size: 15 residues. The CDR3 is CATSRGETGGYGYTF. CDR3 in DNA: TGTGCCACCAGCAGAGGGGAGACAGGGGGCTATGGCTACACCTTC.

This rearrangement joins TRBV7-2 to TRBJ2-7; 10 bases are a match to TRBD1. CDR3 length: 18 amino acids. The V gene end was trimmed by 5 bases and the J gene end by 4 bases; junction bases not matched to a gene: 17. Germline V CDR1 and CDR2: SGHTA, FQGNSA. The CDR3 loop is CASSPAGTGAPVRYEQYF. The CDR3 DNA reads as TGTGCCAGCAGCCCAGCCGGGACAGGGGCCCCCGTCCGGTACGAGCAGTACTTC.

The chain employs TRBV9 and TRBJ1-1, with 9 bases identical to TRBD1. The CDR3 is 20 amino acids. The germline V gene encodes CDR1 SGDLS and CDR2 YYNGEE. Unmatched junction bases numbered 18, after V lost 0 bases and J lost 3 bases. The DNA of the CDR3 is TGTGCCAGCAGCGTAGCTGGGACAGGGTGGGTAAGAGGGGCGGACACTGAAGCTTTCTTT. Translated: CASSVAGTGWVRGADTEAFF. The variable domain in full, completed from reference TRBV9 and TRBJ1-1, reads DSGVTQTPKHLITATGQRVTLRCSPRSGDLSVYWYQQSLDQGLQFLIQYYNGEERAKGNILERFSAQQFPDLHSELNLSSLELGDSALYFCASSVAGTGWVRGADTEAFFGQGTRLTVV.

The chain couples TRBV5-1 to TRBJ2-1; 10 bases align to TRBD1. Trimming at V came to 4 bases and at J to 0 bases, leaving 10 bases not matched to a gene. The CDR3 spans 18 residues. Per the germline V gene, CDR1 is SGHRS and CDR2 is YFSETQ. This CDR3 is CASSAGTGATYSYNEQFF. The CDR3, as DNA: TGCGCCAGCAGCGCCGGGACAGGGGCCACCTACTCCTACAATGAGCAGTTCTTC.

The chain links TRBV30 to TRBJ1-1; D is undetermined. This CDR3 is 11 amino acids long. Trimming stripped 7 bases from V and 0 bases from J, with 6 bases between. Germline V CDR1 and CDR2: GTSNPN, SVGIG (reference sequence). The CDR3 nucleotides read TGTGCCTTACAGCTGAACACTGAAGCTTTCTTT. Its translation is CALQLNTEAFF.

The chain has TRBV7-8 and TRBJ2-6; TRBD2 might be the D (7 bases). Between the trimmed V and J ends, which lost 2 bases and 1 base, there was a span of 15 bases. The CDR3 is made up of 18 amino acids. Looked up from germline, CDR1 is SGHVS and CDR2 is FQNEAQ. Written as DNA, the CDR3 is TGTGCCAGCAGCTTAATCTCGGGGGGCAGTTCTGGGGCCAACGTCCTGACTTTC. Translating it yields CASSLISGGSSGANVLTF.

The chain employs TRBV28 and TRBJ2-7; 7 bases agree with TRBD2. With V trimmed by 3 bases and J by 6 bases, 2 bases remained unmatched. CDR1 and CDR2 from the germline V gene are MDHEN and SYDVKM. The CDR3 is 12 residues long. CDR3 sequence: CASSFGEGEQYV. CDR3 nucleotides: TGTGCCAGCAGTTTCGGGGAGGGCGAGCAGTACGTC.

This clone appeared once. This chain connects TRBV29-1 to TRBJ1-1, with a weak D call TRBD1 (6 bases). This CDR3 is built from 14 residues. Germline CDR1 and CDR2: SQVTM and ANQGSEA. With 6 bases removed from V and 1 base from J, the gap between germline ends came to 15 bases. CDR3 sequence reads: CSVRKTGTNTEAFF. The CDR3 DNA is TGCAGCGTACGCAAAACAGGGACGAACACTGAAGCTTTCTTT.

The chain has TRBV11-2 and TRBJ2-7; D is unclear. Germline V lookup: CDR1 SGHAT, CDR2 FQNNGV. This CDR3 region has 14 residues. Trimming took off 1 base at V and 1 base at J, with 8 bases between the two ends. The CDR3 spells CASSLGSGSYEQYV. The CDR3, as DNA: TGTGCCAGCAGCTTAGGATCGGGTTCCTACGAGCAGTACGTC.

The chain has TRBV4-3 and TRBJ2-2; TRBD1 matches 11 bases. Germline CDR1 and CDR2: LGHNA and YSLEER. Trimming took 3 bases from V and 4 from J; bases not matched to a gene: 4. The CDR3 covers 16 residues. The CDR3 loop reads CASSQYGTGGTGELFF. The CDR3 DNA sequence: TGCGCCAGCAGCCAGTACGGGACAGGGGGCACCGGGGAGCTGTTTTTT.

This clone was observed once. This rearrangement joins TRBV12-2 to TRBJ2-7; the table's TRBD2 call for D was not verified on the DNA. TRBV12-2 is listed as a pseudogene. The CDR3 is 17 residues long. CDR3: CASRPRLAGGPSYEQYV. In nucleotides, the CDR3 is TGTGCAAGTCGCCCCCGACTAGCGGGAGGGCCGTCCTACGAGCAGTACGTC.

This chain links TRBV11-2 with TRBJ2-5; TRBD1 might be the D (6 bases). Trimming pared 0 bases from V and 5 bases from J, leaving 16 bases between. Germline loops: CDR1 SGHAT, CDR2 FQNNGV. The CDR3 loop spans 16 amino acids. The CDR3 reads CASSLDLGRQGETQYF. For the CDR3, the DNA is TGTGCCAGCAGCTTAGATCTTGGTCGTCAGGGGGAGACCCAGTACTTC.

This clone was counted a single time. V gene TRBV4-3 combines with J gene TRBJ2-1, with 10 bases aligning to TRBD2. This CDR3 comprises 18 residues. Germline-derived CDR1 and CDR2 are LGHNA and YSLEER. V trimming: 4 bases; J trimming: 3 bases; junction bases outside the gene matches: 12. The CDR3 loop reads CASSPNWVAGGNYNEQFF. CDR3 bases: TGCGCCAGCAGCCCCAATTGGGTAGCGGGAGGTAACTACAATGAGCAGTTCTTC.

The chain combines TRBV6-1 with TRBJ2-1; possible D gene TRBD2, 6 bases. CDR3 size: 15 residues. V lost 6 bases, J lost 12 bases, and 24 bases lay in between. Germline-derived CDR1 and CDR2 are MNHNS and SASEGT. For the CDR3, the DNA is TGTGCCAGCAGCCGGGACTGGGGATCAAGCCCCACGCAGTTCTTC. This codes for CASSRDWGSSPTQFF.

The V call is TRBV4-1, the J call TRBJ2-1; TRBD2 matches 11 bases. With V trimmed by 1 base and J by 1 base, 6 bases remained unmatched. CDR3 length: 18 residues. Germline loops: CDR1 MGHRA, CDR2 YSYEKL. The DNA for the CDR3 is TGCGCCAGCAGCCAAGTAGGGACTAGCGGCCTTTCCTACAATGAGCAGTTCTTC. It translates to CASSQVGTSGLSYNEQFF.

V gene TRBV6-6 combines with J gene TRBJ2-1; possible D gene TRBD2, 5 bases. The CDR3 is 12 residues long. V was clipped by 8 bases and J by 1 base, with 6 bases between them. Per germline, CDR1 MNHNY and CDR2 SVGAGI (reference sequence). The CDR3 protein is CASGSSYNEQFF. The CDR3 DNA sequence: TGTGCCAGCGGGAGTTCCTACAATGAGCAGTTCTTC.